The present T cell receptor (beta chain) was sequenced within a study of T cell responses to AZD1222 COVID-19 vaccine. Study-wide points: Donor demographics were predominantly white British with a female majority; clonal diversity may be underestimated.

Trimming took 0 bases from V and 2 from J, leaving 3 bases between them. CDR3 length: 13 amino acids. Germline lookup yields CDR1 LGHNA and CDR2 YSLEER. A note on this clone: Its matching antigen is unknown.

Using immunoSEQ multiplex PCR, the repertoire was profiled, and TCRdb retains in-frame clones only, with some absent. The sample has about 180,000 clones; 80% to 95% are singletons. The TCR sequence derives from an adult who received the AZD1222 COVID-19 vaccine. This specimen was peripheral blood, taken 28 days after the second AZD1222 dose. V usage is TRBV4-3 and J usage is TRBJ2-3; unclear D gene. CDR3 residues: CASSQDHTDTQYF. CDR3 sequence (DNA): TGCGCCAGCAGCCAAGATCACACAGATACGCAGTATTTT.